The 26 T cell receptor beta chains given below trace back to one sample, sequenced in a study of tumor and adjacent non-tumor tissue in lung cancer. RNA was extracted from bulk tissue without any cell sorting. A modified ARM-PCR protocol with three rounds of nested PCR amplified TCRbeta. TCRdb processed the multiplex PCR reads anew with MiXCR; each CDR3 protein has one entry. The table has some 78,000 distinct CDR3 sequences, roughly 76% seen once; the top ten hold 13%. What was sequenced was lung tumor tissue. These receptors were taken from a woman aged 50 to 65 with non-small cell lung cancer.

This clonotype was seen a few times. The chain couples TRBV20-1 to TRBJ2-7; 12 bases agree with TRBD2. Germline assignment: CDR1 DFQATT and CDR2 SNEGSKA (reference sequence). With V trimmed by 0 bases and J by 7 bases, 7 bases remained unmatched. CDR3 length equals 15 residues. The CDR3 sequence is CSARDRLAGVCEQYF. CDR3 nucleotides: TGCAGTGCTAGAGACCGACTAGCGGGGGTATGTGAGCAGTACTTC.

The V and J genes are TRBV11-2 and TRBJ2-7; no clear D. Matching the DNA end better, TRBJ2-1 makes the J call doubtful. The CDR3 totals 16 residues. The germline gives CDR1 SGHAT, CDR2 FQNNGV. This chain's CDR3 is CASSSTEPGPWHEQFF. CDR3 DNA sequence: TGTGCCAGCAGCTCCACAGAGCCCGGGCCGTGGCACGAGCAGTTCTTC.

Comment on this clonotype: This CDR3 is missing its conserved last phenylalanine or tryptophan, likely due to a read error. V is TRBV30 and J is TRBJ2-2; D call uncertain. This CDR3 comprises 14 residues. Germline assignment: CDR1 GTSNPN and CDR2 SVGIG (reference sequence). CDR3 coding DNA: TGTGCCTGGAGGGAAATCGATAACACCTGGGAGCTGTTTCTT. This encodes CAWREIDNTWELFL.

This clonotype was seen a few times. No conserved phenylalanine or tryptophan is present at the end of the CDR3, so a read error is the likely explanation. The chain uses TRBV20-1 and TRBJ2-1; 11 nucleotides align to TRBD2. Germline CDR1 DFQATT, CDR2 SNEGSKA (reference sequence). The ends lost 2 bases at V and 9 bases at J; junction bases unmatched: 9. The CDR3 consists of 15 residues. The chain's CDR3 is CSARTTSGRRGEQFL. CDR3 bases: TGCAGTGCTAGAACCACTAGCGGGAGAAGGGGTGAGCAGTTCTTA.

The V call is TRBV20-1, the J call TRBJ2-1; TRBD1 is a possible D gene (6 bases). This CDR3 is 12 amino acids long. The V gene lost 8 bases and the J gene lost 7 bases, with 15 bases spanning the gap. Per the germline V gene, CDR1 is DFQATT and CDR2 is SNEGSKA (reference sequence). Here the CDR3 reads CSPGGTSNEQFF. Here the CDR3 DNA reads TGCAGTCCTGGTGGGACATCAAATGAGCAGTTCTTC.

With regard to this clonotype: No conserved phenylalanine or tryptophan is present at the end of the CDR3, so a read error is the likely explanation. The chain has TRBV6-2 or TRBV6-3 and TRBJ2-3; perhaps TRBD2 as D (5 bases). The germline CDR1 and CDR2 sequences are MNHEY and SVGEGT. The CDR3 totals 13 residues. Trimming stripped 0 bases from V and 10 bases from J, with 11 bases between. CDR3 residues: CASSYSEASAQYL. CDR3 coding DNA: TGTGCCAGCAGTTACTCGGAGGCTTCGGCGCAGTATCTT.

This clonotype was seen many times. The chain employs TRBV12-3 or TRBV12-4 and TRBJ1-2; 7 bases match TRBD1. This CDR3 has 14 amino acids. V lost 4 bases, J lost 1 base, and 3 bases stayed unmatched. The CDR3 DNA reads TGTGCCAGCAGTTGGACAGGTTATAACTATGGCTACACCTTC. Protein product: CASSWTGYNYGYTF.

This clonotype has a single count. This chain joins TRBV29-1 and TRBJ2-7; 8 bases agree with TRBD1. The length of the CDR3 is 11 residues. Trimming at V came to 7 bases and at J to 6 bases, leaving 5 bases not matched to a gene. Germline CDR1 reads SQVTM; CDR2 reads ANQGSEA. In DNA, the CDR3 is TGCAGCGGGAAGACAGGGGTCGAGCAGTACTTC. Protein sequence: CSGKTGVEQYF.

Worth noting for this clonotype: One end of the junction fails to match germline, which may point to a read error. The chain carries TRBV20-1 and TRBJ2-3; possible D gene TRBD2, 5 bases. Germline loops: CDR1 DFQATT, CDR2 SNEGSKA (reference sequence). This CDR3 is built from 13 residues. CDR3 coding DNA: TGCAGTGTTAGAGATGGGAGCGTCGGGGTGCAGTATTTT. As protein: CSVRDGSVGVQYF.

On this clonotype: Its ends do not fully match the called genes, so a read error is possible. The chain combines TRBV28 with TRBJ1-5, with 8 bases matching TRBD1. Germline V gene lookup returns CDR1 MDHEN and CDR2 SYDVKM. This CDR3 is built from 16 residues. CDR3 amino acids: CVSSYAGTGSNQPQHF. As DNA, the CDR3 is TGTGTCAGCAGTTACGCCGGGACAGGTAGCAATCAGCCCCAGCATTTT. The complete variable domain, with remaining parts taken from reference TRBV28 and TRBJ1-5, reads DVKVTQSSRYLVKRTGEKVFLECVQDMDHENMFWYRQDPGLGLRLIYFSYDVKMKEKGDIPEGYSVSREKKERFSLILESASTNQTSMYLCVSSYAGTGSNQPQHFGDGTRLSIL.

Worth noting for this clonotype: Mismatch with germline at one junction end may stem from a read error. This chain connects TRBV12-3 or TRBV12-4 to TRBJ2-5; D remains ambiguous. The CDR3 totals 13 residues. The CDR3 nucleotides are TGTGTCAGCAGCCCTTCTGTCCAAGAGACCCAGTACTTC. Its translation: CVSSPSVQETQYF.

This clonotype was seen at least ten times. The chain carries TRBV1 and TRBJ1-5. TRBV1 is marked as a pseudogene. This CDR3 has 18 residues. The CDR3 DNA sequence: TGCACCAGCAGCCCACTGCCAGGACAGCCCCCCGCGGTTCAGCCCCAGCATTTT. Protein product: CTSSPLPGQPPAVQPQHF.

This clonotype was found once. Likely a read error: the CDR3 ends without its conserved phenylalanine or tryptophan. The rearrangement uses TRBV6-5 and TRBJ1-5; a weak D match, TRBD1 (5 bases). V lost 8 bases to trimming and J lost 4 bases, with 6 bases between them. Germline V gene lookup returns CDR1 MNHEY and CDR2 SVGAGI. This CDR3 contains 11 residues. CDR3 region: CASGGNQPQHL. In DNA, the CDR3 is TGTGCCAGCGGGGGGAATCAGCCCCAGCATCTT.

Worth noting for this clonotype: One end of the junction does not line up with germline, which may come from a read error. J is TRBJ2-1 and V is TRBV12-3 or TRBV12-4; the D is unclear. The CDR3 extends over 11 amino acids. The CDR3 nucleotides read TGTACCCGCAGTTTGGCACCTGAGCAGCTCTTC. Translated: CTRSLAPEQLF.

A word on this clonotype: Compared with germline, one end of the junction differs, possibly owing to a read error. V and J are TRBV6-1 and TRBJ2-7; unclear D gene. The germline V gene has CDR1 MNHNS and CDR2 SASEGT. The CDR3 runs to 14 residues. DNA for the CDR3: TGTACCAGCAGTGAAGCGTGGTTGGCAGGCAAGCAGTACTTC. It codes for CTSSEAWLAGKQYF.

As regards this clonotype: Germline and junction disagree at one end, which may indicate a read error. V and J are TRBV11-2 and TRBJ2-3; weak D call: TRBD1 (6 bases). The germline CDR1 and CDR2 sequences are SGHAT and FQNNGV. The CDR3 is made up of 18 amino acids. The CDR3, as DNA: TGTGCCAGCAGCTTAGGGCGTAGGGCCGCCTGGTGGACAGATATGCAGTATTTT. This encodes CASSLGRRAAWWTDMQYF.

Comment on this clonotype: A much larger clone differs by one base, so this may be a read error. V is TRBV20-1 and J is TRBJ2-1, with D tentatively TRBD2 (6 bases). CDR3 length: 16 residues. The germline gives CDR1 DFQATT, CDR2 SNEGSKA (reference sequence). CDR3 nucleotide sequence: TGCAATGCCACCCGGAATAGCGGAGACGAGCTGGATGAGCAGTTCTTC. Its protein product is CNATRNSGDELDEQFF.

In its sample, this clonotype ranks as medium-sized. This sequence joins TRBV6-1 and TRBJ1-5, with a possible D match to TRBD1 (5 bases). The CDR3 runs 16 residues. V lost 4 bases, J lost 3 bases, and 16 bases lay in between. The germline gives CDR1 MNHNS, CDR2 SASEGT. The CDR3 sequence is CASSAPVVGVNQPQHF. The CDR3 DNA is TGTGCCAGCAGTGCCCCAGTGGTAGGGGTCAATCAGCCCCAGCATTTT.

Worth noting for this clonotype: Compared with germline, one end of the junction differs, possibly owing to a read error. The chain has TRBV6-2 or TRBV6-3 and TRBJ2-5; D is possibly TRBD2 (6 bases). In germline, CDR1 is MNHEY, CDR2 SVGEGT. The CDR3 consists of 15 residues. In DNA form, the CDR3 reads TGTTCCAGCAGTTACGGTACCGGGAGCGAAGAGACCCAATACTTC. This gives the protein CSSSYGTGSEETQYF.

As concerns this clonotype: A junction end diverges from the germline sequence, so it may reflect a read error. The chain combines TRBV28 with TRBJ2-1, with D possibly matching TRBD2 (6 bases). The germline gives CDR1 MDHEN, CDR2 SYDVKM. The CDR3 runs to 15 residues. CDR3 coding DNA: TGTGCCGGCAGAATCGGACGGACTACCTACATTGAGCAGTTCTTC. Its translation is CAGRIGRTTYIEQFF.

This clonotype was counted between two and nine times. At one end the junction does not follow the germline gene, possibly because of a read error. CDR3: CVSSYRGGYEQYF. DNA for the CDR3: TGTGTCAGCAGTTACAGGGGTGGCTACGAACAGTACTTC. V is TRBV6-6 and J is TRBJ2-7; 7 nucleotides agree with TRBD1. This CDR3 has 13 residues. Per germline, CDR1 MNHNY and CDR2 SVGAGI (reference sequence).

Worth noting for this clonotype: An end of the junction does not agree with germline; a read error may underlie this. The chain carries TRBV11-2 and TRBJ2-1; a possible D gene is TRBD2 (6 bases). The CDR3 is 15 amino acids. Per germline, CDR1 SGHAT and CDR2 FQNNGV. The CDR3 here is CASSAGPSSYNEQPF. The CDR3, as DNA: TGTGCTAGCAGCGCGGGGCCTAGCTCCTACAATGAGCAGCCCTTC. Looking up the rest from reference TRBV11-2 and TRBJ2-1 gives the full variable domain: EAGVAQSPRYKIIEKRQSVAFWCNPISGHATLYWYQQILGQGPKLLIQFQNNGVVDDSQLPKDRFSAERLKGVDSTLKIQPAKLEDSAVYLCASSAGPSSYNEQPFGPGTRLTVL.

For this clonotype: Compared with germline, one end of the junction differs, possibly owing to a read error. The rearrangement uses TRBV20-1 and TRBJ2-7; D possibly corresponds to TRBD2 (6 bases). The CDR3 has 14 amino acids. Germline V lookup: CDR1 DFQATT, CDR2 SNEGSKA (reference sequence). CDR3 DNA: TGCAGTGCCACCCTAGCGAGAAGCTCCTACAAGCAGTATTTC. Protein: CSATLARSSYKQYF.

Many counts were recorded for this clonotype. The rearrangement joins TRBV11-2 to TRBJ2-7; D is uncertain. The CDR3 sequence is 14 residues long. The germline V and J ends were trimmed by 6 bases and 2 bases, with 14 bases remaining between them. Germline V gives CDR1 SGHAT, CDR2 FQNNGV. The CDR3 here is CASSLTDAAYEQYF. The CDR3 nucleotides read TGTGCCAGCAGTTTAACGGACGCTGCCTACGAGCAGTACTTC.

A note on this clonotype: The junction does not match germline at one end; this may be a read error. This chain joins TRBV29-1 and TRBJ2-1; weak D call: TRBD2 (5 bases). Germline-derived CDR1 and CDR2 are SQVTM and ANQGSEA. The CDR3 is 17 residues long. The CDR3 protein is CSVERSGILVVYNEQFF. Written as DNA, the CDR3 is TGCAGCGTTGAACGCTCCGGGATTCTTGTAGTCTACAATGAGCAGTTCTTT.

The rearrangement joins TRBV11-2 to TRBJ2-1; 7 nucleotides align to TRBD2. J gave up 0 bases and V 10 bases, and 15 bases lay outside the gene matches. The CDR3 has 17 amino acids. Per the germline V gene, CDR1 is SGHAT and CDR2 is FQNNGV. The CDR3 nucleotides are TGTGCCAACACCCATGAGGGCGGGGGAAGCTCCTACAATGAGCAGTTCTTC. Its translation: CANTHEGGGSSYNEQFF.